What follows are 31 T cell receptor beta chains derived from one specimen sequenced in a study of cytomegalovirus exposure and HLA in healthy donors. Primers for the PCR totalled 60 Vbeta and 13 Jbeta. Only in-frame clones appear in the TCRdb table, and some are missing; sequencing was by immunoSEQ multiplex PCR. Among some 120,000 clones listed, 80% were seen once. Sequencing was performed on PBMCs. These receptors were taken from a man aged 30 to 45 in good health and CMV-seronegative.

The V and J genes are TRBV7-9 and TRBJ2-5; 9 nucleotides line up with TRBD2. Germline V gene data show CDR1 as SEHNR and CDR2 as FQNEAQ (reference sequence). Trimming took 1 base from V and 5 from J; bases not matched to a gene: 8. CDR3 length equals 16 residues. This CDR3 is CASSLEVAGVGETQYF. The CDR3 DNA reads TGTGCCAGCAGCTTAGAAGTAGCGGGAGTAGGGGAGACCCAGTACTTC.

The gene calls are TRBV11-2 and TRBJ2-3; 11 positions agree with TRBD2. J gave up 2 bases and V 6 bases, and 7 bases lay outside the gene matches. CDR3 size: 16 residues. CDR1 SGHAT and CDR2 FQNNGV come from the germline V gene. The CDR3 nucleotides read TGTGCCAGCAGTTTCAGGACTAGCGGGTACACAGATACGCAGTATTTT. Translated, it gives CASSFRTSGYTDTQYF.

This rearrangement joins TRBV6-5 to TRBJ2-3; perhaps TRBD1 as D (5 bases). V lost 0 bases and J 0 bases, leaving 10 bases between the germline ends. Germline CDR1 MNHEY, CDR2 SVGAGI. The CDR3 is made up of 16 amino acids. The CDR3 DNA is TGTGCCAGCAGTTACTCCCAACAGGAAAGCACAGATACGCAGTATTTT. This codes for CASSYSQQESTDTQYF.

The sample holds a few counts of this clone. V and J are TRBV5-1 and TRBJ2-5; possible D gene TRBD2, 5 bases. CDR1 and CDR2 from the germline V gene are SGHRS and YFSETQ. V gave up 4 bases and J gave up 7 bases, with 17 bases separating them. The CDR3 extends over 14 amino acids. The CDR3 protein is CASSPGSNQVTQYF. For the CDR3, the DNA is TGCGCCAGCAGCCCGGGGTCTAATCAGGTGACCCAGTACTTC. Together with reference TRBV5-1 and TRBJ2-5, the CDR3 gives the full variable domain: KAGVTQTPRYLIKTRGQQVTLSCSPISGHRSVSWYQQTPGQGLQFLFEYFSETQRNKGNFPGRFSGRQFSNSRSEMNVSTLELGDSALYLCASSPGSNQVTQYFGPGTRLLVL.

V usage is TRBV7-9 and J usage is TRBJ2-1; 8 nucleotides align to TRBD1. The germline V gene has CDR1 SEHNR and CDR2 FQNEAQ (reference sequence). With 3 bases clipped from V and 6 bases from J, the junction kept 10 bases outside the gene matches. CDR3 length: 16 residues. This CDR3 reads CASSFLWTGYANEQFF. The CDR3 nucleotides read TGTGCCAGCAGCTTTCTCTGGACAGGGTATGCCAATGAGCAGTTCTTC.

V gene TRBV10-1 combines with J gene TRBJ2-7, with 7 bases matching TRBD1. The CDR3 sequence is 14 residues long. J gave up 2 bases and V 4 bases, and 5 bases lay outside the gene matches. Germline V gene data show CDR1 as WNHNN and CDR2 as SYGVQD (reference sequence). The chain's CDR3 is CASSGTGNPYEQYF. The CDR3 nucleotides are TGCGCCAGCAGTGGGACAGGCAACCCCTACGAGCAGTACTTC.

This chain uses TRBV21-1 with TRBJ2-1; the table's D gene call, TRBD2, was not cross checked with the DNA. TRBV21-1 is designated a pseudogene. CDR3 length: 16 amino acids. The CDR3 bases are TGTGCCAGCAGCAAAGCTGCGACTAGCTCCTACAATGAGCAGTTCTTC. Translating gives CASSKAATSSYNEQFF.

The chain employs TRBV4-1 and TRBJ2-1; 8 bases are shared with TRBD2. Germline loops: CDR1 MGHRA, CDR2 YSYEKL. Trimming took 4 bases from V and 6 from J; bases not matched to a gene: 8. There are 15 residues in the CDR3. CDR3 loop: CASSRSGLGANEQFF. The CDR3 DNA is TGCGCCAGCAGCCGTTCGGGACTAGGGGCCAATGAGCAGTTCTTC.

V usage is TRBV6-5 and J usage is TRBJ2-2, with a possible D match to TRBD1 (6 bases). This CDR3 has 15 residues. Per germline, CDR1 MNHEY and CDR2 SVGAGI. V was cut by 6 bases and J by 2 bases, with 13 bases left in between. CDR3 sequence reads: CASSLGALNTGELFF. The CDR3 DNA follows: TGTGCCAGCAGCCTGGGGGCGCTAAACACCGGGGAGCTGTTTTTT.

J is TRBJ2-7 and V is TRBV7-9, with 11 positions matching TRBD2. V shed 6 bases and J 1 base; nucleotides not matched to a gene: 5. Germline-derived CDR1 and CDR2 are SEHNR and FQNEAQ (reference sequence). The CDR3 extends over 15 amino acids. CDR3 sequence: CASRPTSGISYEQYF. For the CDR3, the DNA is TGTGCCAGCAGGCCGACTAGCGGGATTTCCTACGAGCAGTACTTC.

The chain uses TRBV11-2 and TRBJ1-1; D ambiguous. The ends were cut back, 5 bases at V and 6 bases at J, with 13 bases in the middle. Per germline, CDR1 SGHAT and CDR2 FQNNGV. This CDR3 contains 13 residues. The CDR3 sequence is CASSREGFPEAFF. The CDR3 DNA is TGTGCCAGCAGCAGGGAGGGTTTCCCTGAAGCTTTCTTT.

The rearrangement joins TRBV11-2 to TRBJ1-5; D might be TRBD1 (6 bases). The V gene's germline CDR1 is SGHAT and CDR2 FQNNGV. This CDR3 is 17 amino acids long. V lost 1 base, J lost 7 bases, and 20 bases lay in between. In DNA, the CDR3 is TGTGCCAGCAGCTTAGGCCTGGACAGCCCCGGGATGCAGCCCCAGCATTTT. It is translated as CASSLGLDSPGMQPQHF.

This sequence joins TRBV10-3 and TRBJ1-5; D is ambiguous. V lost 0 bases and J 1 base, leaving 4 bases between the germline ends. Per germline, CDR1 ENHRY and CDR2 SYGVKD. The CDR3 spans 14 residues. DNA of the CDR3: TGTGCCATCAGTGAGTCTATGAGCAATCAGCCCCAGCATTTT. Translation: CAISESMSNQPQHF.

A word on this clone: Other nucleotide sequences from this sample produce the same CDR3. The chain couples TRBV29-1 to TRBJ1-1; D perhaps matches TRBD1 (6 bases). Germline-derived CDR1 and CDR2 are SQVTM and ANQGSEA. CDR3 length: 13 residues. V was trimmed by 6 bases and J by 6 bases, leaving 17 bases between them. The CDR3 DNA reads as TGCAGCGTGACAGGACAATCTTGGTCTGAAGCTTTCTTT. Translating it yields CSVTGQSWSEAFF. Full variable domain (remainder filled in from reference TRBV29-1 and TRBJ1-1): SAVISQKPSRDICQRGTSLTIQCQVDSQVTMMFWYRQQPGQSLTLIATANQGSEATYESGFVIDKFPISRPNLTFSTLTVSNMSPEDSSIYLCSVTGQSWSEAFFGQGTRLTVV.

The genes are TRBV5-4 and TRBJ2-7, with 7 bases lining up with TRBD2. The CDR3 contains 16 residues. In germline, CDR1 is SGHNT, CDR2 YYREEE (reference sequence). The J segment lost 4 bases and the V segment lost 0 bases, leaving 10 bases of the junction unmatched. The CDR3 here is CASSLVSASGKYEQYF. The CDR3 DNA follows: TGTGCCAGCAGCTTGGTTAGCGCTAGCGGAAAGTACGAGCAGTACTTC. Variable domain in full (rest from reference TRBV5-4 and TRBJ2-7): ETGVTQSPTHLIKTRGQQVTLRCSSQSGHNTVSWYQQALGQGPQFIFQYYREEENGRGNFPPRFSGLQFPNYSSELNVNALELDDSALYLCASSLVSASGKYEQYFGPGTRLTVT.

The V gene is TRBV5-1, the J gene TRBJ1-1, with 10 bases aligning to TRBD1. The CDR3 sequence is 15 residues long. The V segment lost 4 bases and the J segment 1 base; nucleotides outside the gene matches: 4. Germline CDR1 is SGHRS and CDR2 is YFSETQ. This CDR3 reads CASSMTGGANTEAFF. The DNA of the CDR3 is TGCGCCAGCAGCATGACAGGGGGCGCGAACACTGAAGCTTTCTTT.

The chain recombines TRBV21-1 with TRBJ2-2; TRBD1 reflects the table's D call only, with no check against the DNA. TRBV21-1 corresponds to a pseudogene. This CDR3 is 18 amino acids long. CDR3 DNA: TGTGCCAGCAGCAAAAAAAGCAGGGGGACATGGAACACCGGGGAGCTGTTTTTT. This gives the protein CASSKKSRGTWNTGELFF.

The genes are TRBV27 and TRBJ2-5, with TRBD2 matching over 7 bases. After removal of 0 bases from V and 1 base from J, the junction contained 14 bases not matched to a gene. Germline-derived CDR1 and CDR2 are MNHEY and SMNVEV (reference sequence). The CDR3 runs 19 residues. This CDR3 reads CASSLSFASLLAAQETQYF. The CDR3 nucleotides read TGTGCCAGCAGTTTATCTTTCGCCTCTCTCCTAGCGGCCCAAGAGACCCAGTACTTC.

This clone was picked up a small number of times. The chain uses TRBV12-2 and TRBJ1-5; the table's D call, TRBD1, was not checked against the DNA. TRBV12-2 has pseudogene status. This CDR3 comprises 16 residues. For the CDR3, the DNA is TGTGCAAGTCGCTTAGCGACAGGAGATAGCAATCAGCCCCAGCATTTT. Its protein is CASRLATGDSNQPQHF.

The chain uses TRBV11-2 and TRBJ2-1, with D possibly matching TRBD2 (5 bases). The germline gives CDR1 SGHAT, CDR2 FQNNGV. The CDR3 contains 12 residues. V was trimmed by 4 bases and J by 9 bases, leaving 10 bases between them. CDR3 DNA sequence: TGTGCCAGCAGCTACAATGCGGGTGAGCAGTTCTTC. Translating it yields CASSYNAGEQFF.

The V call is TRBV27, the J call TRBJ1-2; 10 bases align to TRBD1. Unmatched junction bases numbered 3, after V lost 6 bases and J lost 5 bases. CDR1 MNHEY and CDR2 SMNVEV come from the germline V gene (reference sequence). This CDR3 region has 13 residues. The CDR3 sequence is CASSDRGLYGYTF. CDR3 in DNA: TGTGCCAGCAGCGACAGGGGGCTGTATGGCTACACCTTC.

The chain carries TRBV9 and TRBJ2-1, with 10 bases identical to TRBD2. The V gene end was trimmed by 2 bases and the J gene end by 6 bases; junction bases not matched to a gene: 5. Germline assignment: CDR1 SGDLS and CDR2 YYNGEE. The CDR3 is 15 amino acids. The DNA of the CDR3 is TGTGCCAGCAGCGTTTCTAGCGGGAGTGCCAATGAGCAGTTCTTC. This sequence encodes CASSVSSGSANEQFF.

This chain joins TRBV5-1 and TRBJ1-1; D uncertain. CDR1 is SGHRS, CDR2 YFSETQ, per germline. V was cut by 4 bases and J by 3 bases, with 13 bases left in between. This CDR3 comprises 14 residues. CDR3 amino acids: CASSAGGGYTEAFF. The CDR3 nucleotides are TGCGCCAGCAGCGCAGGAGGTGGGTACACTGAAGCTTTCTTT.

The chain combines TRBV2 with TRBJ2-5; tentative D call: TRBD1 (6 bases). The length of the CDR3 is 16 residues. In germline, CDR1 is SNHLY, CDR2 FYNNEI. V was cut by 6 bases and J by 0 bases, with 17 bases left in between. The CDR3 reads CASRQYGTRYQETQYF. As DNA, the CDR3 is TGTGCCAGCAGGCAATACGGGACAAGATACCAAGAGACCCAGTACTTC.

This clone has only a few counts. The rearrangement joins TRBV28 to TRBJ2-1; TRBD2 aligns across 7 bases. The germline V gene has CDR1 MDHEN and CDR2 SYDVKM. Losses at the gene ends were 8 bases for V and 0 bases for J; bases not matched to a gene: 4. There are 14 residues in the CDR3. This CDR3 reads CASGRTSSYNEQFF. The DNA of the CDR3 is TGTGCCAGCGGGCGGACTAGCTCCTACAATGAGCAGTTCTTC.

The chain is built from TRBV9 and TRBJ2-7; 10 bases are shared with TRBD1. CDR3 length: 15 amino acids. V shed 4 bases, J shed 3 bases, and the junction held 7 bases outside the gene matches. Germline CDR1 reads SGDLS; CDR2 reads YYNGEE. This chain's CDR3 is CASSNSGTGDYEQYF. The CDR3 bases are TGTGCCAGCAGCAACTCCGGGACAGGGGACTACGAGCAGTACTTC.

This CDR3 is CASSFTGSYEQYF. For the CDR3, the DNA is TGTGCCAGCAGCTTTACAGGGTCCTACGAGCAGTACTTC. V is TRBV5-8 and J is TRBJ2-5, with D possibly matching TRBD1 (6 bases). The better agreement between TRBJ2-7 and the DNA end casts doubt on the J call. The CDR3 sequence is 13 residues long. From germline, CDR1 is SGHTS and CDR2 YDEGEE.

The gene calls are TRBV7-8 and TRBJ1-3, with TRBD1 matching over 7 bases. The ends lost 5 bases at V and 1 base at J; junction bases unmatched: 14. This CDR3 has 18 residues. The germline V gene has CDR1 SGHVS and CDR2 FQNEAQ. CDR3 sequence: CASSPTTIGQASGNTIYF. In DNA, the CDR3 is TGTGCCAGCAGCCCGACGACCATAGGACAGGCTTCTGGAAACACCATATATTTT.

This chain links TRBV7-9 with TRBJ2-7, with TRBD1 as a possible D gene (7 bases). The V end was cut by 5 bases, the J end by 5 bases, with 10 bases between. The CDR3 is made up of 12 amino acids. CDR1 and CDR2 from the germline V gene are SEHNR and FQNEAQ (reference sequence). CDR3 bases: TGTGCCAGCAGCCAGGGGGGCAACGAGCAGTACTTC. It translates to CASSQGGNEQYF.

The V call is TRBV27, the J call TRBJ1-5, with a possible D match to TRBD1 (5 bases). This CDR3 contains 14 residues. In germline, CDR1 is MNHEY, CDR2 SMNVEV (reference sequence). Trimming cost V 0 bases and J 6 bases, with 9 bases left between them. This CDR3 reads CASSLSGEAQPQHF. CDR3 coding DNA: TGTGCCAGCAGTTTATCAGGGGAGGCTCAGCCCCAGCATTTT.

The chain uses TRBV7-8 and TRBJ2-6, with D tentatively TRBD1 (6 bases). V was shortened by 5 bases and J by 0 bases, with 17 bases between the two germline ends. The CDR3 length is 18 residues. Germline V lookup: CDR1 SGHVS, CDR2 FQNEAQ. The CDR3 nucleotides read TGTGCCAGCAGCACCCGACAGGTTCTACACTCTGGGGCCAACGTCCTGACTTTC. This encodes CASSTRQVLHSGANVLTF.